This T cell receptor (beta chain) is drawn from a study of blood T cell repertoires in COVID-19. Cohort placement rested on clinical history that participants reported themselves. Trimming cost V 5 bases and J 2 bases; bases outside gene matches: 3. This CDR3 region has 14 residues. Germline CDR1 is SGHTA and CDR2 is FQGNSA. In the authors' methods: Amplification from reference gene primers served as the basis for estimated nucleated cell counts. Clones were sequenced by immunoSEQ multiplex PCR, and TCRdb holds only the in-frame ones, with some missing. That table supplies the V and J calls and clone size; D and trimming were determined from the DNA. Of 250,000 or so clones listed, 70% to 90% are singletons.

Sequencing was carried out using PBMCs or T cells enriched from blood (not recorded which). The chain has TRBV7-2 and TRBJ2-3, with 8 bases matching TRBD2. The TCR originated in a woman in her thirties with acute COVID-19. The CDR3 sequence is CASSRTSPTDTQYF. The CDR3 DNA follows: TGTGCCAGCAGCCGGACTAGCCCCACAGATACGCAGTATTTT.